The 18 T cell receptor beta chains reported below all come from one sample, sequenced in a study of T cells in Graves' hyperthyroidism and ophthalmopathy. Amplification targeted TCR beta CDR3 regions from RNA transcripts. HTBI primers were the set used in a first-round RT-PCR of the TCR CDR3. MiXCR, applied by TCRdb to the multiplex PCR reads, yields one record per CDR3 protein. The sample contains over 650,000 distinct CDR3 sequences, over 40% of which appear only once. The specimen was peripheral blood or thyroid tissue (not recorded which). These receptors came from an adult man with Graves' disease, either hyperthyroidism or ophthalmopathy (not recorded which).

V is TRBV7-9 and J is TRBJ1-2; D may be TRBD1 (6 bases). V lost 1 base to trimming and J lost 8 bases, with 14 bases between them. Looked up from germline, CDR1 is SEHNR and CDR2 is FQNEAQ (reference sequence). This CDR3 has 14 residues. The CDR3 protein is CASSLVEQGEGYTF. As DNA, the CDR3 is TGTGCCAGCAGCTTAGTGGAACAGGGCGAAGGCTACACCTTC. The full variable domain, in which reference TRBV7-9 and TRBJ1-2 provide the parts outside the CDR3, is DTGVSQNPRHKITKRGQNVTFRCDPISEHNRLYWYRQTLGQGPEFLTYFQNEAQLEKSRLLSDRFSAERPKGSFSTLEIQRTEQGDSAMYLCASSLVEQGEGYTFGSGTRLTVV.

J is TRBJ2-7 and V is TRBV5-1; D call uncertain. Trimming took off 2 bases at V and 2 bases at J, with 11 bases between the two ends. Germline V gene lookup returns CDR1 SGHRS and CDR2 YFSETQ. The CDR3 runs to 14 residues. CDR3: CASSFSSGAYEQYF. DNA for the CDR3: TGCGCCAGCAGCTTCTCCTCTGGGGCCTACGAGCAGTACTTC.

This clonotype occurred many times. The V gene is TRBV29-1, the J gene TRBJ1-2; no clear D. Germline CDR1 SQVTM, CDR2 ANQGSEA. CDR3 length: 13 residues. V dropped 0 bases and J dropped 6 bases, with 11 bases sitting between them. CDR3 amino acids: CSVEDRPPNGYTF. CDR3 nucleotide sequence: TGCAGCGTTGAAGATCGACCCCCCAATGGCTACACCTTC.

The rearrangement links TRBV20-1 to TRBJ2-7; 7 bases agree with TRBD2. The ends lost 3 bases at V and 0 bases at J; junction bases unmatched: 5. This CDR3 comprises 14 residues. The germline CDR1 and CDR2 sequences are DFQATT and SNEGSKA (reference sequence). CDR3 nucleotides: TGCAGTGCTAGGAGGCTAGCGGACTCCTACGAGCAGTACTTC. Translation: CSARRLADSYEQYF.

This clonotype has a handful of counts. The J gene is TRBJ2-7, the V gene TRBV7-6; 8 positions agree with TRBD1. In germline, CDR1 is SGHVS, CDR2 FNYEAQ. The CDR3 contains 17 residues. With V trimmed by 0 bases and J by 0 bases, 7 bases remained unmatched. This chain's CDR3 is CASSLAPTGVSSYEQYF. CDR3 in DNA: TGTGCCAGCAGCTTAGCCCCGACAGGGGTCTCCTCCTACGAGCAGTACTTC. Full variable domain (rest looked up from reference TRBV7-6 and TRBJ2-7): GAGVSQSPRYKVTKRGQDVALRCDPISGHVSLYWYRQALGQGPEFLTYFNYEAQQDKSGLPNDRFSAERPEGSISTLTIQRTEQRDSAMYRCASSLAPTGVSSYEQYFGPGTRLTVT.

This clonotype was detected a few times. V usage is TRBV7-8 and J usage is TRBJ1-1; D is possibly TRBD1 (5 bases). V was cut by 4 bases and J by 5 bases, with 11 bases left in between. Per germline, CDR1 SGHVS and CDR2 FQNEAQ. The CDR3 has 13 residues. The CDR3 spells CASSSPPGTEAFF. CDR3 DNA sequence: TGTGCCAGCAGCTCACCGCCAGGGACTGAAGCTTTCTTT.

This clonotype showed up just once. This sequence joins TRBV7-6 and TRBJ2-3; TRBD1 matches at 8 bases. Trimming at V came to 2 bases and at J to 3 bases, leaving 10 bases not matched to a gene. Germline CDR1 SGHVS, CDR2 FNYEAQ. This CDR3 is 17 amino acids long. CDR3 bases: TGTGCCAGCAGCTTACTCGGACAGGGTGAGCCGACAGATACGCAGTATTTT. This translates into CASSLLGQGEPTDTQYF.

As to this clonotype: The conserved phenylalanine or tryptophan is not found at the CDR3 terminus, so this likely reflects a read error. Because the CDR3's place on the DNA is in doubt, the DNA is left out and the CDR3 is given as listed by TCRdb. V usage is TRBV2 and J usage is TRBJ1-4; the tabulated D call, TRBD1, remains unverified against the DNA. The CDR3 is 10 residues long, ends included. Germline V lookup: CDR1 SNHLY, CDR2 FYNNEI. The CDR3: CASSPGQGFN.

On this clonotype: Lacking the conserved final phenylalanine or tryptophan, this CDR3 likely reflects a read error. The rearrangement joins TRBV7-2 to TRBJ2-5; tentative D call: TRBD1 (5 bases). Per germline, CDR1 SGHTA and CDR2 FQGNSA. Trimming stripped 1 base from V and 1 base from J, with 10 bases between. This CDR3 is 15 amino acids long. The CDR3 here is CASSLEGRGQETQYL. The DNA of the CDR3 is TGTGCCAGCAGCTTAGAGGGTAGGGGCCAAGAGACCCAGTACCTC.

In the case of this clonotype: It may be a read error: a sequence one base away is much more abundant. This chain joins TRBV19 and TRBJ2-7; D possibly matches TRBD1 or TRBD2 (5 bases each). This CDR3 is built from 14 residues. CDR1 and CDR2 (germline): LNHDA, SQIVND (reference sequence). V lost 9 bases, J lost 9 bases, and 24 bases lay in between. The DNA for the CDR3 is TGTGCCAGCAGGTCCGGGACGCTAAGAGGCGGGCAGTACTTC. Translated, it gives CASRSGTLRGGQYF.

V usage is TRBV7-9 and J usage is TRBJ1-3; 8 nucleotides match TRBD1. This CDR3 spans 15 amino acids. With 3 bases clipped from V and 3 bases from J, the junction kept 4 bases outside the gene matches. Germline V gene sequence: CDR1 SEHNR, CDR2 FQNEAQ (reference sequence). The CDR3 sequence is CASSLQGADGNTIYF. The DNA of the CDR3 is TGTGCCAGCAGCTTGCAGGGGGCGGATGGAAACACCATATATTTT.

This clonotype has a handful of counts. The chain is built from TRBV29-1 and TRBJ1-1, with TRBD1 identical over 9 bases. Unmatched junction bases numbered 11, after V lost 7 bases and J lost 5 bases. The CDR3 is 14 amino acids. Germline V gives CDR1 SQVTM, CDR2 ANQGSEA. The CDR3 protein is CSAIQQGAWTEAFF. CDR3 nucleotide sequence: TGCAGCGCCATTCAACAGGGGGCTTGGACTGAAGCTTTCTTT.

J is TRBJ1-4 and V is TRBV25-1; a weak D match, TRBD1 (6 bases). CDR1 is MGHDK and CDR2 is SYGVNS in the germline V gene. This CDR3 has 14 residues. The germline V and J ends were trimmed by 8 bases and 7 bases, with 17 bases remaining between them. CDR3: CASSPGTRGEKLFF. The CDR3 DNA sequence: TGTGCCAGCTCGCCCGGGACAAGGGGTGAAAAACTGTTTTTT.

This clonotype was counted a few times. The gene calls are TRBV6-5 and TRBJ2-7, with a weak D call TRBD2 (5 bases). Germline-derived CDR1 and CDR2 are MNHEY and SVGAGI. V lost 0 bases and J 1 base, leaving 16 bases between the germline ends. The CDR3 length is 17 residues. The CDR3: CASSYSLRGGASYEQYF. The CDR3 coding sequence is TGTGCCAGCAGTTACTCTCTTCGGGGTGGCGCGTCCTACGAGCAGTACTTC.

As regards this clonotype: No conserved phenylalanine or tryptophan is present at the end of the CDR3, so a read error is the likely explanation. Because the CDR3's place on the DNA is in doubt, the DNA is left out and the CDR3 is given as listed by TCRdb. V and J are TRBV7-2 and TRBJ1-6. Germline V CDR1 and CDR2: SGHTA, FQGNSA. Both ends counted, the CDR3 spans 10 residues. The CDR3 sequence is CASSPRLIHY.

There are many counts of this clonotype. The V call is TRBV29-1, the J call TRBJ2-7; TRBD1 agrees at 7 bases. The V gene end was trimmed by 6 bases and the J gene end by 2 bases; junction bases not matched to a gene: 10. This CDR3 has 14 residues. Germline CDR1 reads SQVTM; CDR2 reads ANQGSEA. The CDR3 nucleotides read TGCAGCGTCATCTCTCGGACAGGACCCTACGAGCAGTACTTC. This sequence encodes CSVISRTGPYEQYF.

This clonotype was counted at least ten times. The V call is TRBV7-8, the J call TRBJ1-1; D remains ambiguous. V was clipped by 0 bases and J by 1 base, with 6 bases between them. Germline CDR1 reads SGHVS; CDR2 reads FQNEAQ. CDR3 length: 14 amino acids. Here the CDR3 reads CASSLARANTEAFF. The DNA for the CDR3 is TGTGCCAGCAGCTTAGCACGGGCGAACACTGAAGCTTTCTTT.

The chain has TRBV29-1 and TRBJ1-1, with D perhaps TRBD1 (6 bases). Germline CDR1 and CDR2: SQVTM and ANQGSEA. This CDR3 region has 13 residues. The V end was cut by 4 bases, the J end by 6 bases, with 15 bases between. The CDR3 loop reads CSVAGAGAPEAFF. The CDR3 bases are TGCAGCGTTGCGGGGGCGGGGGCCCCTGAAGCTTTCTTT.